A selection of T cell receptor beta chains follows, all from one sample in a study of a mutant IDH1 vaccine in newly diagnosed glioma. For these receptors, no antigen is known. TCRdb's copy holds only in-frame clones and misses some; the assay was immunoSEQ multiplex PCR. This repertoire shows tens of thousands of clones, 85% to 90% found once; its top ten account for about 4.6%. Sequencing used PBMCs, obtained from a glioma patient whose treatment included an IDH1 peptide vaccine. The source of these receptors is a woman aged 40-49 years with glioma. The CDR3 runs from the conserved cysteine through the conserved F or W.

J	V	CDR3
TRBJ2-4	TRBV11-3	CASEPPPKNIQYF
TRBJ2-1	TRBV7-8	CASSADRVGDNEQFF
TRBJ2-7	TRBV6-5	CASSYVPGGSYEQYF
TRBJ2-1	TRBV10-3	CAISKTGGEQFF
TRBJ1-4	TRBV6-1	CASSDGSSPTDQQKLFF
TRBJ1-1	TRBV28	CASSFAGREAFF
TRBJ2-3	TRBV6-5	CASSFREGTDTQYF
TRBJ1-3	TRBV10-3	CAISEAGTAGNTIYF
TRBJ1-4	TRBV19	CASSIGTGPEKLFF
TRBJ1-5	TRBV7-9	CASSFDSSNQPQHF
TRBJ2-1	TRBV4-1	CASSPEGLYNEQFF
TRBJ1-4	TRBV18	CASSARDSNEKLFF
TRBJ1-6	TRBV6-1	CASSVPRNSPLHF
TRBJ1-4	TRBV6-1	CASSQTNEKLFF
TRBJ1-1	TRBV5-1	CASSINSQRNTEAFF
TRBJ2-7	TRBV10-3	CAISESKDRGGRQYF
TRBJ2-3	TRBV11-2	CASSGWGADTQYF
TRBJ2-7	TRBV7-9	CASSLGLNYEQYF
TRBJ2-5	TRBV2	CASNPRDTGGAQYF
TRBJ2-2	TRBV7-9	CASSLVGPLTGELFF